This TCR beta chain was recorded in a study of blood T cells in healthy people across ages. Every sample yielded at least 6.5 million isolated PBMCs. This CDR3 contains 14 residues. Trimming removed 7 bases from V and 2 bases from J, with 16 bases in between. Germline V CDR1 and CDR2: DFQATT, SNEGSKA (reference sequence). PCR was performed a second time for about 7 to 11 cycles using a sample-barcoded 5' primer and a J-beta primer mix. Every single cDNA molecule received a tag from a template-switch adaptor with 12 random nucleotides. Using its own MiXCR run on the 5' RACE reads, TCRdb lists one record per CDR3 protein. In the table there are about 800,000 distinct CDR3 sequences, approximately 25% of which are singletons. The sample was also reused in another study, on T cells of mothers and their children. That work contributes: Detection yielded no persistent microchimeric T cell clones.

Sequenced material: blood. This TCR derives from a boy aged 10-17 years in good health. V usage is TRBV20-1 and J usage is TRBJ2-3; maybe TRBD1 (6 bases). CDR3: CSERGTHSTDTQYF. In DNA, the CDR3 is TGCAGTGAGAGAGGGACACACTCCACAGATACGCAGTATTTT.